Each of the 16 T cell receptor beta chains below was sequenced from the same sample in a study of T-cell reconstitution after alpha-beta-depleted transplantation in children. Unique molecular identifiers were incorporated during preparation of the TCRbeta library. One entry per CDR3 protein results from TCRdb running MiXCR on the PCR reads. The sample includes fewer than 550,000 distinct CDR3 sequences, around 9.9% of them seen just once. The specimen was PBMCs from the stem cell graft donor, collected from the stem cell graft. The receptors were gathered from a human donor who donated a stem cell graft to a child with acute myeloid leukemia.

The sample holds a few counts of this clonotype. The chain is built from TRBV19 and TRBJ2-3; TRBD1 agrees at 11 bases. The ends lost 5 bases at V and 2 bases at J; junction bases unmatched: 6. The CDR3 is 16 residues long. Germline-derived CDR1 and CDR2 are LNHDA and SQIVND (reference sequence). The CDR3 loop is CASSSRDRGNTDTQYF. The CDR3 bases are TGTGCCAGTAGTTCTCGGGACAGGGGGAACACAGATACGCAGTATTTT.

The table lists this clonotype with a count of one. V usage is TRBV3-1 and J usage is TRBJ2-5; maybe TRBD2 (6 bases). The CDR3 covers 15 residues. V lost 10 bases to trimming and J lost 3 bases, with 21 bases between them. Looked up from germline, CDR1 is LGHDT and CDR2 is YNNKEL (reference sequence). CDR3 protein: CATTNPGRWEETQYF. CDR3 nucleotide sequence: TGTGCCACCACCAACCCAGGGAGGTGGGAAGAGACCCAGTACTTC.

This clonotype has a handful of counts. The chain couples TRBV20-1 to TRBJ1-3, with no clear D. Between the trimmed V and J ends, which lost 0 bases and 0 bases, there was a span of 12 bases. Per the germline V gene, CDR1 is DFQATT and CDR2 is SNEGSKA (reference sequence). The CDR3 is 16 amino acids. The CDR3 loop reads CSARDLLRSSGNTIYF. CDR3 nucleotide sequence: TGCAGTGCTAGAGATCTTCTGCGGTCCTCTGGAAACACCATATATTTT.

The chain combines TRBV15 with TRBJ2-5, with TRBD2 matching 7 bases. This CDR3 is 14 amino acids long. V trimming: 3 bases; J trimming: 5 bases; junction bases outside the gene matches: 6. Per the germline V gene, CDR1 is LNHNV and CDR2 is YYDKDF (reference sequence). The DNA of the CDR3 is TGTGCCACCAGCAGGCGAGCGGGAATGGAGACCCAGTACTTC. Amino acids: CATSRRAGMETQYF. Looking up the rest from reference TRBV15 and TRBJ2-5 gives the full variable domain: DAMVIQNPRYQVTQFGKPVTLSCSQTLNHNVMYWYQQKSSQAPKLLFHYYDKDFNNEADTPDNFQSRRPNTSFCFLDIRSPGLGDTAMYLCATSRRAGMETQYFGPGTRLLVL.

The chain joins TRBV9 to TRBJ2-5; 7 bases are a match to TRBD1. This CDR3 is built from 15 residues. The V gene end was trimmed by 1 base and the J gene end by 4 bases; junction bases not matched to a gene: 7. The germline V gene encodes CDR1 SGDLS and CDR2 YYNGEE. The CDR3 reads CASSVSDRAGETQYF. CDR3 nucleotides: TGTGCCAGCAGCGTAAGTGACAGGGCGGGAGAGACCCAGTACTTC.

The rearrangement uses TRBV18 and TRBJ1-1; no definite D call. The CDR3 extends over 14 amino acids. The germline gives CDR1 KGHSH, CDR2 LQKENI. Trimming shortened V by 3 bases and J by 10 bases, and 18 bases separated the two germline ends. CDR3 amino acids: CASSPPERAWGAFF. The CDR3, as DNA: TGTGCCAGCTCACCCCCTGAGCGGGCTTGGGGAGCTTTCTTT.

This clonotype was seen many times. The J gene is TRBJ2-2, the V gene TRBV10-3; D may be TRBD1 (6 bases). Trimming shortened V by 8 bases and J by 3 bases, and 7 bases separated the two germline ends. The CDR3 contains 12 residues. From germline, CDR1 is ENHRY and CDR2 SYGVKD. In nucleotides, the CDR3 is TGTGCCATCGAGGGGGACACCGGGGAGCTGTTTTTT. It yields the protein CAIEGDTGELFF.

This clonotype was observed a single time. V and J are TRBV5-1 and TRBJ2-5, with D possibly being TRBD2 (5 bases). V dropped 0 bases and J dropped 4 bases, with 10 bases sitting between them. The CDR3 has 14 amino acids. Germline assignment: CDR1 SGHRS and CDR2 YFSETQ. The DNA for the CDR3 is TGCGCCAGCAGCTTGGGGGAGTTTAGAGAGACCCAGTACTTC. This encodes CASSLGEFRETQYF.

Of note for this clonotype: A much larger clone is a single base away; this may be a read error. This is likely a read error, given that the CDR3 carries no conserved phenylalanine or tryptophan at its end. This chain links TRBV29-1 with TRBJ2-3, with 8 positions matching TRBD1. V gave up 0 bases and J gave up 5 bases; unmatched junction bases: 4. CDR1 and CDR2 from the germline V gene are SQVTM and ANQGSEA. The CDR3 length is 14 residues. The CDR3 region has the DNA TGCAGCGTTGAAGACAGGGGGCAGGGAGATACGCAGTATTCT. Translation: CSVEDRGQGDTQYS.

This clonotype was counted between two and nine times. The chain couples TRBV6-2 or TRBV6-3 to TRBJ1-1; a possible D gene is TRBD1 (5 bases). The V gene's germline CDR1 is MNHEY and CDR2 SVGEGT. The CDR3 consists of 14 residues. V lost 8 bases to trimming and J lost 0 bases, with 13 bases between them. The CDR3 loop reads CASGRQSMNTEAFF. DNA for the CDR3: TGTGCCAGCGGAAGACAGAGCATGAACACTGAAGCTTTCTTT.

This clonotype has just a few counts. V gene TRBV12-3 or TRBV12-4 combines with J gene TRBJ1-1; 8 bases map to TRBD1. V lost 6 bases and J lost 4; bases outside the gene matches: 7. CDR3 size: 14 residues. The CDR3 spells CASSLTGVVTEAFF. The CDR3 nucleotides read TGTGCCAGCAGCCTGACAGGGGTTGTCACTGAAGCTTTCTTT.

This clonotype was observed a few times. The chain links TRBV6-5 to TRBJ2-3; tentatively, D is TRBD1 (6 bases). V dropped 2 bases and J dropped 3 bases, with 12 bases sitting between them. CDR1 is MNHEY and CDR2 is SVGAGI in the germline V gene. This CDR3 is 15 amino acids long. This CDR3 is CASSYANRVTDTQYF. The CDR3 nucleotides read TGTGCCAGCAGTTACGCAAACAGGGTAACAGATACGCAGTATTTT.

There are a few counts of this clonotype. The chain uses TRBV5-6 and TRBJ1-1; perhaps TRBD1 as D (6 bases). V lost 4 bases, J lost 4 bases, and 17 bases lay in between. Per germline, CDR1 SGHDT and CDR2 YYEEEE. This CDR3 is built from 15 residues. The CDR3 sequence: CASSRRTERSTEAFF. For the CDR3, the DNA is TGTGCCAGCAGCCGTCGGACAGAAAGGAGCACTGAAGCTTTCTTT.

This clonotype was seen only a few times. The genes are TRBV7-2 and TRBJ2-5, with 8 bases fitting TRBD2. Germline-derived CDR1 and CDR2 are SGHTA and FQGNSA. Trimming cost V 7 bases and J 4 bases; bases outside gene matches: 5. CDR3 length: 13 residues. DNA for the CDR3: TGTGCCAGCACAGCGGGGGTTGGAGAGACCCAGTACTTC. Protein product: CASTAGVGETQYF.

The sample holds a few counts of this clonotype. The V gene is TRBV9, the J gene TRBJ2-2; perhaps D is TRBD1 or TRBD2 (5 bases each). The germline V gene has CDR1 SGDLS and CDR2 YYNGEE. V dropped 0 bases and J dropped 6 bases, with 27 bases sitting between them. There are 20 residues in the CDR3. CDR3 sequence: CASSVATIRGDARDAGELFF. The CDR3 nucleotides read TGTGCCAGCAGCGTAGCTACGATTCGAGGGGACGCTCGGGACGCCGGGGAGCTGTTTTTT.

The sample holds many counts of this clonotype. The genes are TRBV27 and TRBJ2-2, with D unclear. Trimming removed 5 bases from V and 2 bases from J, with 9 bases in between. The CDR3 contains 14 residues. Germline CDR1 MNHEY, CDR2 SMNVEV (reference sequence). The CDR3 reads CASSRAGNTGELFF. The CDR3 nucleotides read TGTGCCAGCAGTCGGGCAGGAAACACCGGGGAGCTGTTTTTT.